The clone carrying this T cell receptor beta chain has more than one count but fewer than ten. This CDR3 has 18 amino acids. The V gene lost 2 bases and the J gene lost 1 base, with 18 bases spanning the gap. Per the germline V gene, CDR1 is LGHNA and CDR2 is YNFKEQ. The data derive from a study of blood T cells in healthy people across ages. With a J-beta primer mix and a sample-barcoded 5' primer, a second PCR ran roughly 7 to 11 cycles. A single record per CDR3 protein comes from TCRdb applying MiXCR to the 5' RACE reads. The sample lists around 1.5 million distinct CDR3 sequences; roughly 32% were seen once.

The rearrangement joins TRBV4-2 to TRBJ1-5; D is unclear. Sequenced: blood. This receptor was identified in a young woman in good health. This CDR3 is CASSQLFPPADSNQPQHF. CDR3 nucleotide sequence: TGTGCCAGCAGCCAATTGTTCCCACCGGCGGACAGCAATCAGCCCCAGCATTTT.